The 23 T cell receptor beta chains below all came from one sample that was sequenced in a study of T cell repertoires in cytomegalovirus infection. TCRdb redid the calling of the reads with MiXCR, one entry per CDR3 protein. The sample holds 450,000 to 600,000 distinct CDR3 sequences, about 39% seen once. These receptors have no known antigen. Sequencing used cultured PBMCs, obtained from culture after CMV antigen stimulation. Every receptor here comes from a human donor in good health (CMV status not recorded). Some clones in this sample may be carry-over from other donors' samples.

In DNA form, the CDR3 reads TGCGCCAGCAGCAAGGCGGCAGGGGGGGAAGATACGCAGTATTTT. It encodes CASSKAAGGEDTQYF. The chain joins TRBV5-1 to TRBJ2-3; TRBD1 or TRBD2 may be the D gene (7 bases each). CDR1 SGHRS and CDR2 YFSETQ come from the germline V gene. The CDR3 runs 15 residues. Trimming took off 4 bases at V and 5 bases at J, with 17 bases between the two ends.

The chain joins TRBV10-3 to TRBJ2-2; TRBD2 agrees at 9 bases. This CDR3 spans 16 amino acids. Germline lookup yields CDR1 ENHRY and CDR2 SYGVKD. V dropped 4 bases and J dropped 3; count of bases not matched to a gene: 6. The CDR3 coding sequence is TGTGCCATCAGTGCGGCTAGCGGGAAGGACACCGGGGAGCTGTTTTTT. Its protein is CAISAASGKDTGELFF.

V is TRBV12-3 or TRBV12-4 and J is TRBJ2-1; 7 bases match TRBD2. The CDR3 extends over 14 amino acids. With V trimmed by 6 bases and J by 8 bases, 10 bases remained unmatched. The CDR3 coding sequence is TGTGCCAGCAGACCCGGGACTAAATTGTATGAGCAGTTCTTC. This translates into CASRPGTKLYEQFF.

This rearrangement joins TRBV7-6 to TRBJ2-3; 7 bases fit TRBD1. The germline gives CDR1 SGHVS, CDR2 FNYEAQ. This CDR3 spans 16 amino acids. The J segment lost 5 bases and the V segment lost 5 bases, leaving 13 bases of the junction unmatched. The CDR3 coding sequence is TGTGCCAGCAGCCATGGCCCGGGGACAGTAAGAGATACGCAGTATTTT. This sequence encodes CASSHGPGTVRDTQYF.

J is TRBJ2-1 and V is TRBV19; 9 bases fit TRBD2. This CDR3 is built from 19 residues. Germline CDR1 is LNHDA and CDR2 is SQIVND (reference sequence). V lost 3 bases, J lost 0 bases, and 12 bases stayed unmatched. CDR3 protein: CASSIGVQRGASSYNEQFF. CDR3 coding DNA: TGTGCCAGTAGTATTGGGGTACAGCGGGGGGCGAGCTCCTACAATGAGCAGTTCTTC.

V is TRBV7-6 and J is TRBJ2-7; possible D gene TRBD2, 5 bases. Germline V lookup: CDR1 SGHVS, CDR2 FNYEAQ. The CDR3 is made up of 15 amino acids. With 5 bases removed from V and 0 bases from J, the gap between germline ends came to 14 bases. CDR3 loop: CASSPPEGSSYEQYF. CDR3 nucleotides: TGTGCCAGCAGCCCGCCTGAGGGCAGCTCCTACGAGCAGTACTTC.

This clonotype was seen more than once but under ten times. The chain is built from TRBV7-8 and TRBJ1-5; tentative D call: TRBD1 (5 bases). The CDR3 totals 14 residues. Trimming stripped 4 bases from V and 0 bases from J, with 7 bases between. CDR1 SGHVS and CDR2 FQNEAQ come from the germline V gene. The DNA for the CDR3 is TGTGCCAGCAGCTACAGGTCTAGCAATCAGCCCCAGCATTTT. This gives the protein CASSYRSSNQPQHF.

V usage is TRBV7-2 and J usage is TRBJ2-7, with 9 positions matching TRBD1. V trimming: 6 bases; J trimming: 4 bases; junction bases outside the gene matches: 10. This CDR3 region has 15 residues. The germline V gene encodes CDR1 SGHTA and CDR2 FQGNSA. The chain's CDR3 is CASSKTGGAEYEQYF. In nucleotides, the CDR3 is TGTGCCAGCAGTAAAACAGGGGGCGCAGAGTACGAGCAGTACTTC.

This clonotype has a handful of counts. V usage is TRBV19 and J usage is TRBJ1-2, with D possibly TRBD1 on 6 matching bases. Germline V gene data show CDR1 as LNHDA and CDR2 as SQIVND (reference sequence). This CDR3 has 16 residues. V was shortened by 6 bases and J by 0 bases, with 17 bases between the two germline ends. The CDR3 protein is CASRGHQGFSNYGYTF. In DNA form, the CDR3 reads TGTGCCAGTAGGGGACACCAGGGGTTTTCTAACTATGGCTACACCTTC.

This clonotype came up a few times. The V and J genes are TRBV7-8 and TRBJ2-7; TRBD1 matches 7 bases. Germline CDR1 and CDR2: SGHVS and FQNEAQ. CDR3 length: 15 amino acids. V lost 1 base, J lost 4 bases, and 7 bases stayed unmatched. The CDR3 DNA follows: TGTGCCAGCAGCTTAGTGGTAGGGGGCGCGTACGAGCAGTACTTC. This sequence encodes CASSLVVGGAYEQYF.

This clonotype was seen a few times. The CDR3 coding sequence is TGTGCCAGCAGCTCTAGCTTCCGGACTAGCGGGATAACAGATACGCAGTATTTT. It encodes CASSSSFRTSGITDTQYF. The chain couples TRBV7-8 to TRBJ2-3; 12 nucleotides agree with TRBD2. Germline V CDR1 and CDR2: SGHVS, FQNEAQ. With V trimmed by 4 bases and J by 3 bases, 11 bases remained unmatched. The CDR3 contains 18 residues.

The table lists this clonotype with a few counts. V gene TRBV5-5 combines with J gene TRBJ2-2; 9 bases agree with TRBD2. Germline CDR1 reads SGHKS; CDR2 reads YYEKEE (reference sequence). J lost 7 bases, V lost 0 bases, and 10 bases had no gene match. CDR3 size: 17 residues. In DNA, the CDR3 is TGTGCCAGCAGCTTGGCCGGCGCGGGGGGGCTTCACGGGGAGCTGTTTTTT. Translating gives CASSLAGAGGLHGELFF.

The chain links TRBV7-9 to TRBJ2-7; D perhaps matches TRBD1 (5 bases). The CDR3 is 11 amino acids. Trimming removed 3 bases at V and 6 bases at J, with 6 bases between. The germline V gene encodes CDR1 SEHNR and CDR2 FQNEAQ (reference sequence). The CDR3: CASSFQGEQYF. The DNA of the CDR3 is TGTGCCAGCAGCTTTCAGGGCGAGCAGTACTTC.

This chain connects TRBV7-6 to TRBJ2-2; TRBD2 is a possible D gene (5 bases). Per germline, CDR1 SGHVS and CDR2 FNYEAQ. This CDR3 contains 14 residues. Trimming shortened V by 0 bases and J by 6 bases, and 8 bases separated the two germline ends. Here the CDR3 DNA reads TGTGCCAGCAGCTTAGCGGAGAGGGCCGGGGAGCTGTTTTTT. It codes for CASSLAERAGELFF.

This clonotype was seen only a few times. This chain links TRBV7-9 with TRBJ1-1; D not resolved. CDR3 size: 14 residues. The ends were cut back, 6 bases at V and 0 bases at J, with 11 bases in the middle. Germline-derived CDR1 and CDR2 are SEHNR and FQNEAQ (reference sequence). Written as DNA, the CDR3 is TGTGCCAGCAGTTTAATGGGCCTGAACACTGAAGCTTTCTTT. This gives the protein CASSLMGLNTEAFF.

This clonotype turned up a few times. The J gene is TRBJ2-7, the V gene TRBV5-1; no definite D call. The CDR3 covers 13 residues. V lost 2 bases to trimming and J lost 6 bases, with 12 bases between them. Germline values: CDR1 SGHRS, CDR2 YFSETQ. In DNA form, the CDR3 reads TGCGCCAGCAGCTTTTCCCCCACCTCCGAGCAGTACTTC. Protein sequence: CASSFSPTSEQYF.

V usage is TRBV20-1 and J usage is TRBJ1-1; 9 bases are a match to TRBD1. The CDR3 is 14 amino acids. CDR1 and CDR2 from the germline V gene are DFQATT and SNEGSKA (reference sequence). Trimming took 6 bases from V and 8 from J; bases not matched to a gene: 13. The CDR3 loop reads CSAYRYGTGTEAFF. The CDR3 DNA reads TGCAGTGCCTACAGGTACGGGACAGGGACCGAAGCTTTCTTT.

The V call is TRBV4-1, the J call TRBJ1-2, with 7 bases aligning to TRBD1. The germline V gene has CDR1 MGHRA and CDR2 YSYEKL. Losses at the gene ends were 4 bases for V and 8 bases for J; bases not matched to a gene: 19. The CDR3 has 17 amino acids. The CDR3 here is CASSPRATETGNKGYTF. CDR3 DNA sequence: TGCGCCAGCAGCCCCCGAGCGACTGAGACAGGGAATAAAGGCTACACCTTC.

This clonotype has just a few counts. J is TRBJ2-1 and V is TRBV12-3 or TRBV12-4, with D maybe TRBD1 (7 bases). This CDR3 region has 12 residues. V lost 5 bases and J 10 bases, leaving 12 bases between the germline ends. The CDR3 loop is CASSPSGGEQFF. The CDR3 DNA sequence: TGTGCCAGCAGTCCCTCAGGGGGGGAGCAGTTCTTC.

This clonotype was observed a few times. The genes are TRBV7-9 and TRBJ1-1; possible D gene TRBD1, 5 bases. V lost 8 bases, J lost 4 bases, and 11 bases lay in between. The CDR3 runs to 12 residues. Germline V gene data show CDR1 as SEHNR and CDR2 as FQNEAQ (reference sequence). CDR3 sequence: CASVGRGTEAFF. The CDR3 nucleotides are TGTGCCAGCGTCGGGAGGGGCACTGAAGCTTTCTTT. Full variable domain (missing parts from reference TRBV7-9 and TRBJ1-1): DTGVSQNPRHKITKRGQNVTFRCDPISEHNRLYWYRQTLGQGPEFLTYFQNEAQLEKSRLLSDRFSAERPKGSFSTLEIQRTEQGDSAMYLCASVGRGTEAFFGQGTRLTVV.

This clonotype has only a few counts. The rearrangement links TRBV4-3 to TRBJ1-4, with 12 positions matching TRBD1. Germline V gene lookup returns CDR1 LGHNA and CDR2 YSLEER. Trimming at V came to 1 base and at J to 8 bases, leaving 2 bases not matched to a gene. The CDR3 loop spans 15 amino acids. CDR3 nucleotide sequence: TGCGCCAGCAGCCAAGCCGGGACAGGGGGCGAAAAACTGTTTTTT. This codes for CASSQAGTGGEKLFF.

This clonotype has just a few counts. The chain carries TRBV6-2 or TRBV6-3 and TRBJ1-5; 10 bases match TRBD1. CDR1 is MNHEY, CDR2 SVGEGT, per germline. V trimming: 6 bases; J trimming: 2 bases; junction bases outside the gene matches: 4. The CDR3 has 15 amino acids. The CDR3 loop is CASRGQGFGNQPQHF. Here the CDR3 DNA reads TGTGCCAGCAGGGGACAGGGGTTCGGCAATCAGCCCCAGCATTTT.

This chain links TRBV11-3 with TRBJ2-1; 7 bases align to TRBD1. The V gene's germline CDR1 is SGHNT and CDR2 YENEEA. V shed 4 bases and J 4 bases; nucleotides not matched to a gene: 13. The CDR3 totals 17 residues. This CDR3 is CASSSGTGKQGYNEQFF. Written as DNA, the CDR3 is TGTGCCAGCAGCTCTGGAACAGGAAAACAGGGGTACAATGAGCAGTTCTTC.